This passage covers 21 T cell receptor beta chains from one sample sequenced in a study of blood T cell repertoires in COVID-19. TCRdb's copy holds only in-frame clones and misses some; the assay was immunoSEQ multiplex PCR. Of 250,000 to 350,000 clones listed, approximately 88% are singletons. Sequenced material: peripheral blood. The source of these receptors is a human donor with COVID-19, enrolled during active disease. The donor label of this sample is uncertain.

V usage is TRBV28 and J usage is TRBJ1-2; 9 bases are a match to TRBD1. In germline, CDR1 is MDHEN, CDR2 SYDVKM. The CDR3 totals 14 residues. V lost 6 bases, J lost 10 bases, and 12 bases stayed unmatched. The CDR3 nucleotides read TGTGCCAGCAGACCAACAGGGGGCGTCTCCCCCTACACCTTC. This gives the protein CASRPTGGVSPYTF.

The chain has TRBV6-6 and TRBJ1-4; 11 positions match TRBD1. V dropped 5 bases and J dropped 2; count of bases not matched to a gene: 7. The CDR3 loop spans 17 amino acids. Germline CDR1 MNHNY, CDR2 SVGAGI (reference sequence). This chain's CDR3 is CASSRPGTGGTNEKLFF. Written as DNA, the CDR3 is TGTGCCAGCAGTCGGCCGGGGACAGGGGGGACTAATGAAAAACTGTTTTTT.

Written as DNA, the CDR3 is TGTGCCAGCAGTAGGGGCAGAAGCACAGATACGCAGTATTTT. It is translated as CASSRGRSTDTQYF. The chain employs TRBV28 and TRBJ2-3; possibly TRBD1 for D (5 bases). The V gene lost 5 bases and the J gene lost 0 bases, with 9 bases spanning the gap. The CDR3 totals 14 residues. The germline V gene encodes CDR1 MDHEN and CDR2 SYDVKM.

The chain is built from TRBV28 and TRBJ2-7, with TRBD1 identical over 11 bases. CDR3 length: 12 amino acids. From germline, CDR1 is MDHEN and CDR2 SYDVKM. J gave up 7 bases and V 11 bases, and 7 bases lay outside the gene matches. CDR3 in amino acids: CAFEDRGREQYF. The CDR3 DNA reads as TGTGCCTTTGAGGACAGGGGGCGAGAGCAGTACTTC. The full variable domain, completed using reference TRBV28 and TRBJ2-7, is DVKVTQSSRYLVKRTGEKVFLECVQDMDHENMFWYRQDPGLGLRLIYFSYDVKMKEKGDIPEGYSVSREKKERFSLILESASTNQTSMYLCAFEDRGREQYFGPGTRLTVT.

The rearrangement links TRBV5-1 to TRBJ2-3; the match to TRBD1 covers 8 bases. With 3 bases clipped from V and 5 bases from J, the junction kept 5 bases outside the gene matches. This CDR3 has 14 residues. Germline values: CDR1 SGHRS, CDR2 YFSETQ. The CDR3 region has the DNA TGCGCCAGCAGCTACCAGACAGGGGAAGATACGCAGTATTTT. Amino acids: CASSYQTGEDTQYF.

V is TRBV3-1 (or the pseudogene TRBV3-2) and J is TRBJ1-6, with unresolved D. Trimming left V 2 bases short and J 11 bases short, with 10 bases between. Per the germline V gene, CDR1 is LGHDT and CDR2 is YNNKEL (reference sequence). This CDR3 has 13 residues. CDR3 nucleotides: TGTGCCAGCAGCCAAAGCCCCGAAACACCCCTCCACTTT. Protein product: CASSQSPETPLHF.

The chain joins TRBV18 to TRBJ2-5, with D tentatively TRBD1 (6 bases). Trimming shortened V by 3 bases and J by 5 bases, and 13 bases separated the two germline ends. Germline assignment: CDR1 KGHSH and CDR2 LQKENI. The CDR3 has 14 amino acids. The CDR3 loop is CASSPPTGRETQYF. The CDR3 region has the DNA TGTGCCAGCTCACCTCCAACAGGGCGGGAGACCCAGTACTTC. The variable domain in full, completed from reference TRBV18 and TRBJ2-5, reads NAGVMQNPRHLVRRRGQEARLRCSPMKGHSHVYWYRQLPEEGLKFMVYLQKENIIDESGMPKERFSAEFPKEGPSILRIQQVVRGDSAAYFCASSPPTGRETQYFGPGTRLLVL.

This sequence joins TRBV15 and TRBJ2-3; D is possibly TRBD1 (6 bases). V lost 5 bases and J 2 bases, leaving 8 bases between the germline ends. Germline V CDR1 and CDR2: LNHNV, YYDKDF (reference sequence). The CDR3 has 13 residues. For the CDR3, the DNA is TGTGCCACCAGCGGGGGACACACAGATACGCAGTATTTT. It is translated as CATSGGHTDTQYF.

The CDR3 DNA follows: TGTGCCAGCAGTGCTTCCACTATCTCCTACAATGAGCAGTTCTTC. As protein: CASSASTISYNEQFF. The gene calls are TRBV6-4 and TRBJ2-1; no clear D gene. The V end was cut by 4 bases, the J end by 0 bases, with 10 bases between. CDR1 MRHNA and CDR2 SNTAGT come from the germline V gene. The CDR3 is 15 amino acids.

This chain uses TRBV6-2 or TRBV6-3 with TRBJ2-7, with TRBD2 identical over 10 bases. J gave up 2 bases and V 5 bases, and 12 bases lay outside the gene matches. The CDR3 spans 17 residues. Germline loops: CDR1 MNHEY, CDR2 SVGEGT. CDR3 residues: CASSRRGSGRSPYEQYF. In DNA form, the CDR3 reads TGTGCCAGCAGTCGCCGGGGTAGCGGGAGGTCTCCCTACGAGCAGTACTTC.

This rearrangement joins TRBV19 to TRBJ1-1; 11 nucleotides align to TRBD1. The CDR3 is made up of 15 amino acids. V lost 5 bases and J lost 2; bases outside the gene matches: 4. Per the germline V gene, CDR1 is LNHDA and CDR2 is SQIVND (reference sequence). The CDR3 region is CASSWTGGINTEAFF. The CDR3 DNA is TGTGCCAGTAGTTGGACAGGGGGCATAAACACTGAAGCTTTCTTT.

The chain has TRBV29-1 and TRBJ2-3; D is unresolved. V gave up 3 bases and J gave up 2 bases, with 6 bases separating them. There are 12 residues in the CDR3. Germline CDR1 SQVTM, CDR2 ANQGSEA. CDR3 residues: CSVEAVTDTQYF. The DNA for the CDR3 is TGCAGCGTTGAGGCGGTCACAGATACGCAGTATTTT.

The sample holds one count of this clone. This chain uses TRBV27 with TRBJ2-7; 8 positions agree with TRBD2. CDR3 length equals 18 residues. Germline-derived CDR1 and CDR2 are MNHEY and SMNVEV (reference sequence). V gave up 3 bases and J gave up 2 bases; unmatched junction bases: 15. The CDR3 DNA is TGTGCCAGCAGTTTCTCTACACCTTTAGCGGGATGGGCCTACGAGCAGTACTTC. Translated, it gives CASSFSTPLAGWAYEQYF.

The rearrangement links TRBV6-1 to TRBJ2-3; D unresolved. Germline V gene data show CDR1 as MNHNS and CDR2 as SASEGT. The CDR3 consists of 14 residues. Between the trimmed V and J ends, which lost 2 bases and 0 bases, there was a span of 6 bases. CDR3 DNA sequence: TGTGCCAGCAGTGAACACTGGAGCACAGATACGCAGTATTTT. It codes for CASSEHWSTDTQYF.

J is TRBJ2-5 and V is TRBV24-1; D is perhaps TRBD1 (5 bases). From germline, CDR1 is KGHDR and CDR2 SFDVKD. This CDR3 is built from 16 residues. Trimming removed 0 bases from V and 2 bases from J, with 12 bases in between. Here the CDR3 reads CATSDLGADSQETQYF. For the CDR3, the DNA is TGTGCCACCAGTGATTTGGGGGCTGACAGTCAAGAGACCCAGTACTTC.

Written as DNA, the CDR3 is TGCGCCAGCAGCGCTGCGACTAGCGGGAGAGGAACAGATACGCAGTATTTT. Translating gives CASSAATSGRGTDTQYF. This chain uses TRBV5-1 with TRBJ2-3; TRBD2 aligns across 12 bases. Germline values: CDR1 SGHRS, CDR2 YFSETQ. The CDR3 length is 17 residues. V was clipped by 4 bases and J by 3 bases; unmatched bases: 9.

The chain employs TRBV7-3 and TRBJ1-1, with TRBD1 matching over 9 bases. J gave up 1 base and V 5 bases, and 5 bases lay outside the gene matches. Germline CDR1 is SGHTA and CDR2 is FQGTGA. This CDR3 contains 15 residues. CDR3 amino acids: CASSPDRGKNTEAFF. The CDR3 region has the DNA TGTGCCAGCAGCCCGGACAGGGGAAAGAACACTGAAGCTTTCTTT.

This chain joins TRBV28 and TRBJ1-2, with D possibly TRBD1 on 6 matching bases. The CDR3 is 14 amino acids. V shed 5 bases and J shed 5 bases, with 15 bases lying between them. Germline loops: CDR1 MDHEN, CDR2 SYDVKM. CDR3 protein: CASSNRAGRYGYTF. The CDR3 DNA follows: TGTGCCAGCAGTAACAGGGCTGGTAGATATGGCTACACCTTC.

V usage is TRBV19 and J usage is TRBJ2-7; D remains ambiguous. The CDR3 loop spans 12 amino acids. Germline CDR1 reads LNHDA; CDR2 reads SQIVND (reference sequence). Trimming stripped 7 bases from V and 2 bases from J, with 9 bases between. The CDR3 reads CASMASTYEQYF. CDR3 nucleotides: TGTGCCAGTATGGCTAGTACCTACGAGCAGTACTTC.

V usage is TRBV4-1 and J usage is TRBJ2-3; D may be TRBD2 (5 bases). Trimming took off 0 bases at V and 5 bases at J, with 12 bases between the two ends. CDR1 and CDR2 (germline): MGHRA, YSYEKL. The CDR3 runs to 15 residues. The CDR3 nucleotides read TGCGCCAGCAGCCAAGAGGGAGTTGGGCAAGATACGCAGTATTTT. This sequence encodes CASSQEGVGQDTQYF.

V is TRBV27 and J is TRBJ2-7; a weak D match, TRBD1 (5 bases). From germline, CDR1 is MNHEY and CDR2 SMNVEV (reference sequence). The CDR3 is made up of 15 amino acids. Between the trimmed V and J ends, which lost 2 bases and 5 bases, there was a span of 16 bases. In DNA, the CDR3 is TGTGCCAGCAGTTTAGCAGCAGGGAATACCCACGAGCAGTACTTC. It is translated as CASSLAAGNTHEQYF.